These 29 T cell receptor beta chains came from one sample sequenced in a study of regulatory T cells in long-lasting Graves disease. Time point meaning: newly diagnosed GD, antithyroid drugs for less than 3 months. There was RNA extracted from PBMCs, and the TCR library was made from it. The TCR beta library used iRepertoire HTBI primers with Arm-PCR amplification of CDR3. TCRdb re-called the multiplex PCR reads through MiXCR, storing one row per CDR3 protein. The sample holds 400,000 to 500,000 distinct CDR3 sequences, around 13% seen once. These sequences were also reported in another study, on T cells in Graves' hyperthyroidism and ophthalmopathy.

The specimen was peripheral blood mononuclear cells (PBMCs), collected at new diagnosis, from a patient treated with antithyroid drugs. The origin of the receptors is a woman aged 50 to 60 with Graves disease.

The chain recombines TRBV29-1 with TRBJ2-7; 7 nucleotides align to TRBD2. The trim removed 6 bases at V and 6 bases at J, leaving 5 bases unmatched. The germline CDR1 and CDR2 sequences are SQVTM and ANQGSEA. The CDR3 extends over 11 amino acids. In DNA, the CDR3 is TGCAGCGTGGGGGGGGGAAGCGAGCAGTACTTC. Translating gives CSVGGGSEQYF.

The CDR3 protein is CASSLTQGTVNEQFF. DNA of the CDR3: TGTGCCAGCAGTCTAACACAGGGGACGGTGAATGAGCAGTTCTTC. The genes are TRBV28 and TRBJ2-1; the match to TRBD1 covers 7 bases. Germline V lookup: CDR1 MDHEN, CDR2 SYDVKM. The CDR3 has 15 amino acids. Trimming cost V 5 bases and J 7 bases; bases outside gene matches: 11.

As to this clonotype: At one end the junction does not follow the germline gene, possibly because of a read error. V and J are TRBV6-2 or TRBV6-3 and TRBJ2-2; perhaps TRBD2 as D (5 bases). The CDR3 is 15 amino acids. Germline values: CDR1 MNHEY, CDR2 SVGEGT. This CDR3 reads CASSYTGVNTGELFF. DNA for the CDR3: TGTGCCAGCAGTTACACCGGGGTGAACACCGGGGAGCTGTTCTTT.

This clonotype was seen a handful of times. This chain uses TRBV29-1 with TRBJ2-7, with 7 bases that match TRBD2. V was pared by 6 bases and J by 5 bases, with 10 bases of the junction left unmatched. Germline V gives CDR1 SQVTM, CDR2 ANQGSEA. The CDR3 totals 13 residues. CDR3 loop: CSVGGGVNNEQYF. The CDR3 region has the DNA TGCAGCGTCGGCGGGGGAGTGAACAACGAGCAGTACTTC.

The gene calls are TRBV6-1 and TRBJ2-7; 10 positions agree with TRBD2. CDR3 length: 13 residues. The junction had 5 bases not matched to a gene; V was cut back by 8 bases and J by 4 bases. Germline CDR1 and CDR2: MNHNS and SASEGT. For the CDR3, the DNA is TGTGCCAGCGGGCTAGCGGGAGCATACGAGCAGTACTTC. Protein: CASGLAGAYEQYF.

This clonotype has a handful of counts. This chain uses TRBV10-3 with TRBJ2-1, with D uncertain. The CDR3 has 12 amino acids. From germline, CDR1 is ENHRY and CDR2 SYGVKD. Trimming shortened V by 6 bases and J by 5 bases, and 8 bases separated the two germline ends. CDR3 sequence reads: CAISPGHNEQFF. DNA for the CDR3: TGTGCCATCAGCCCGGGCCACAATGAGCAGTTCTTC.

This clonotype was observed many times. The chain couples TRBV27 to TRBJ2-1; D call uncertain. This CDR3 comprises 15 residues. Germline CDR1 and CDR2: MNHEY and SMNVEV (reference sequence). The V end was cut by 2 bases, the J end by 0 bases, with 8 bases between. CDR3 coding DNA: TGTGCCAGCAGTTTAGGGTACGGCTCCTACAATGAGCAGTTCTTC. Protein product: CASSLGYGSYNEQFF.

CDR3 sequence (DNA): TGTGCCAGCAGCTTAGAATCCCTGCATTACGAGCAGTACTTC. Translating it yields CASSLESLHYEQYF. The chain recombines TRBV7-9 with TRBJ2-7; D call uncertain. The CDR3 contains 14 residues. Trimming took 1 base from V and 4 from J, leaving 11 bases between them. Germline V CDR1 and CDR2: SEHNR, FQNEAQ (reference sequence).

Only a few counts were recorded for this clonotype. This chain joins TRBV18 and TRBJ2-1; the D gene is possibly TRBD2 (6 bases). The germline V gene encodes CDR1 KGHSH and CDR2 LQKENI. The CDR3 is made up of 16 amino acids. Between the trimmed V and J ends, which lost 3 bases and 1 base, there was a span of 13 bases. The CDR3 DNA sequence: TGTGCCAGCTCACCGGACTACGGGGATTCCTACAATGAGCAGTTCTTC. This sequence encodes CASSPDYGDSYNEQFF.

This clonotype was seen many times. The gene calls are TRBV2 and TRBJ2-3; D is perhaps TRBD2 (6 bases). Germline values: CDR1 SNHLY, CDR2 FYNNEI. V gave up 5 bases and J gave up 1 base, with 13 bases separating them. CDR3 length equals 15 residues. CDR3: CASSLQGTGTDTQYF. CDR3 bases: TGTGCCAGCAGTCTACAAGGGACTGGCACAGATACGCAGTATTTT.

Of note for this clonotype: This sequence may be a read error, since a much larger clone differs from it by one base. The chain uses TRBV12-3 or TRBV12-4 and TRBJ2-1; D is undetermined. The CDR3 is 11 amino acids. CDR3: CASSSVNGQFF. Here the CDR3 DNA reads TGTGCCAGCAGTTCCGTCAATGGGCAGTTCTTC.

This clonotype has ten or more counts. The CDR3 bases are TGTGCCAGCGGTGCAGGGCGGAACACTGAAGCTTTCTTT. Its protein product is CASGAGRNTEAFF. The chain couples TRBV27 to TRBJ1-1, with a possible D match to TRBD1 (5 bases). The CDR3 totals 13 residues. The ends were cut back, 8 bases at V and 1 base at J, with 11 bases in the middle. Germline-derived CDR1 and CDR2 are MNHEY and SMNVEV (reference sequence).

J is TRBJ2-2 and V is TRBV20-1, with D possibly matching TRBD2 (6 bases). Germline V lookup: CDR1 DFQATT, CDR2 SNEGSKA (reference sequence). Between the trimmed V and J ends, which lost 5 bases and 4 bases, there was a span of 17 bases. The CDR3 has 15 residues. The CDR3, as DNA: TGCAGTGCTCTGCGGGCGGGATATGGCACCGGGGAGCTGTTTTTT. Encoded protein: CSALRAGYGTGELFF.

Ten or more counts support this clonotype. This chain joins TRBV3-1 and TRBJ2-5; D is unclear. The length of the CDR3 is 14 residues. The V end lost 0 bases, the J end lost 2 bases, and 7 bases lay between the germline ends. Germline-derived CDR1 and CDR2 are LGHDT and YNNKEL (reference sequence). CDR3 sequence (DNA): TGTGCCAGCAGCCAAGATTGGCAGCAAGAGACCCAGTACTTC. It codes for CASSQDWQQETQYF.

This clonotype turned up a few times. The CDR3 protein is CASSEGSGGNTIYF. Here the CDR3 DNA reads TGCGCCAGCAGTGAGGGGAGCGGAGGAAACACCATATATTTT. This rearrangement joins TRBV10-1 to TRBJ1-3, with unresolved D. The CDR3 loop spans 14 amino acids. Trimming cost V 2 bases and J 4 bases, with 9 bases left between them. Germline CDR1 is WNHNN and CDR2 is SYGVQD (reference sequence).

This clonotype was recorded at least ten times. The rearrangement links TRBV5-1 to TRBJ2-3; 14 bases match TRBD2. Germline V gene lookup returns CDR1 SGHRS and CDR2 YFSETQ. There are 18 residues in the CDR3. V shed 5 bases, J shed 4 bases, and the junction held 12 bases outside the gene matches. For the CDR3, the DNA is TGCGCCAGCAGTTCGACTAGCGGGAGGGCCGGAGATGCAGATACGCAGTATTTT. Translated, it gives CASSSTSGRAGDADTQYF. The full variable domain, rest sourced from reference TRBV5-1 and TRBJ2-3, is KAGVTQTPRYLIKTRGQQVTLSCSPISGHRSVSWYQQTPGQGLQFLFEYFSETQRNKGNFPGRFSGRQFSNSRSEMNVSTLELGDSALYLCASSSTSGRAGDADTQYFGPGTRLTVL.

This clonotype came up many times. The chain combines TRBV5-5 with TRBJ2-3; weak D call: TRBD1 (6 bases). V lost 1 base and J 0 bases, leaving 12 bases between the germline ends. Germline loops: CDR1 SGHKS, CDR2 YYEKEE (reference sequence). CDR3 size: 16 residues. In DNA, the CDR3 is TGTGCCAGCAGCTTGACCGGGACAATTAGCACAGATACGCAGTATTTT. Amino acid sequence: CASSLTGTISTDTQYF.

At least ten counts were recorded for this clonotype. The V call is TRBV27, the J call TRBJ1-6; 8 bases map to TRBD1. Germline lookup yields CDR1 MNHEY and CDR2 SMNVEV (reference sequence). V lost 3 bases and J lost 5; bases outside the gene matches: 6. The CDR3 runs 16 residues. The DNA of the CDR3 is TGTGCCAGCAGTTTTTCAGGGGGCTATCATAATTCACCCCTCCACTTT. Amino acids: CASSFSGGYHNSPLHF.

Ten or more counts support this clonotype. The V call is TRBV7-9, the J call TRBJ1-1; the match to TRBD1 covers 8 bases. Trimming at V came to 5 bases and at J to 3 bases, leaving 8 bases not matched to a gene. This CDR3 is 15 amino acids long. Germline values: CDR1 SEHNR, CDR2 FQNEAQ (reference sequence). CDR3 sequence: CASSQGYRGYTEAFF. The CDR3 DNA reads TGTGCCAGCAGCCAGGGCTACAGGGGGTACACTGAAGCTTTCTTT.

At least ten counts were recorded for this clonotype. The gene calls are TRBV28 and TRBJ2-7; D not resolved. Between the trimmed V and J ends, which lost 4 bases and 2 bases, there was a span of 6 bases. This CDR3 region has 12 residues. Germline assignment: CDR1 MDHEN and CDR2 SYDVKM. CDR3 amino acids: CASSSSTYEQYF. DNA of the CDR3: TGTGCCAGCAGTTCCTCCACCTACGAGCAGTACTTC.

The V call is TRBV28, the J call TRBJ2-1; no clear D. The V gene's germline CDR1 is MDHEN and CDR2 SYDVKM. This CDR3 is 11 amino acids long. The ends were cut back, 4 bases at V and 10 bases at J, with 8 bases in the middle. CDR3 protein: CASSYLREQFF. The CDR3 nucleotides read TGTGCCAGCAGTTACTTACGGGAGCAGTTCTTC.

Turning to this clonotype: A much larger clone sits a single nucleotide away, making a read error possible. This chain joins TRBV2 and TRBJ2-7, with 11 positions matching TRBD2. The J segment lost 7 bases and the V segment lost 6 bases, leaving 11 bases of the junction unmatched. The CDR3 covers 15 residues. The germline V gene encodes CDR1 SNHLY and CDR2 FYNNEI. The CDR3 loop reads CASRGTSGQSSEQYF. CDR3 nucleotides: TGTGCCAGCAGGGGGACTAGCGGTCAATCCAGTGAGCAGTACTTC.

This clonotype was counted at least ten times. The chain has TRBV27 and TRBJ1-4, with D tentatively TRBD1 (5 bases). The CDR3 sequence is 14 residues long. The germline V and J ends were trimmed by 4 bases and 8 bases, with 14 bases remaining between them. Germline-derived CDR1 and CDR2 are MNHEY and SMNVEV (reference sequence). The chain's CDR3 is CASSSPTRGEKLFF. The CDR3 nucleotides read TGTGCCAGCAGTTCCCCTACGAGGGGAGAAAAACTGTTTTTT.

In this sample, this clonotype turned up a few times. The V and J genes are TRBV10-3 and TRBJ2-1; D might be TRBD2 (6 bases). The germline V gene has CDR1 ENHRY and CDR2 SYGVKD. Trimming shortened V by 3 bases and J by 9 bases, and 12 bases separated the two germline ends. The CDR3 has 13 amino acids. The CDR3 nucleotides are TGTGCCATCAGTGAACTAGCTCCCGGTGAGCAGTTCTTC. It is translated as CAISELAPGEQFF.

This clonotype was observed at least ten times. The chain recombines TRBV7-9 with TRBJ1-4, with 10 positions matching TRBD1. The length of the CDR3 is 14 residues. In germline, CDR1 is SEHNR, CDR2 FQNEAQ (reference sequence). Trimming at V came to 5 bases and at J to 8 bases, leaving 5 bases not matched to a gene. In DNA form, the CDR3 reads TGTGCCAGCAGCGAAGGGACAGGGGCCGAAAAACTGTTTTTT. Its protein product is CASSEGTGAEKLFF.

This chain connects TRBV6-4 to TRBJ2-4, with D possibly TRBD1 on 6 matching bases. V lost 0 bases to trimming and J lost 6 bases, with 12 bases between them. Looked up from germline, CDR1 is MRHNA and CDR2 is SNTAGT. The CDR3 totals 15 residues. The CDR3 DNA sequence: TGTGCCAGCAGTGACTCTCCAGGGGAAATAAACATTCAGTACTTC. Translated, it gives CASSDSPGEINIQYF.

The chain employs TRBV20-1 and TRBJ2-7; TRBD1 is a possible D gene (6 bases). This CDR3 is 15 amino acids long. Germline V CDR1 and CDR2: DFQATT, SNEGSKA (reference sequence). Trimming took 2 bases from V and 6 from J, leaving 20 bases between them. The CDR3 here is CSARSQTGARLEQYF. The CDR3 nucleotides read TGCAGTGCTAGATCTCAGACAGGCGCTAGGCTCGAGCAGTACTTC.

In this sample, this clonotype turned up many times. The gene calls are TRBV2 and TRBJ2-7, with 10 bases matching TRBD2. This CDR3 has 16 residues. Germline V gives CDR1 SNHLY, CDR2 FYNNEI. V lost 6 bases, J lost 1 base, and 9 bases stayed unmatched. CDR3 amino acids: CASRGLAGVQSYEQYF. The CDR3 DNA sequence: TGTGCCAGCAGGGGGCTAGCGGGAGTGCAATCCTACGAGCAGTACTTC.

The rearrangement joins TRBV9 to TRBJ1-1; a possible D gene is TRBD1 (5 bases). The CDR3 consists of 15 residues. The germline V gene encodes CDR1 SGDLS and CDR2 YYNGEE. Trimming stripped 0 bases from V and 4 bases from J, with 13 bases between. The CDR3: CASSVGTTSSTEAFF. Written as DNA, the CDR3 is TGTGCCAGCAGCGTAGGGACAACTTCGAGCACTGAAGCTTTCTTT.